The clone carrying this TCR beta chain showed up just once. The antigen remains unidentified. This sample stems from a study of CD8+CD57+ T cells in acquired aplastic anemia. Genomic DNA provided the template from which TCR beta VDJ and CDR3 profiles were obtained. MiXCR, applied by TCRdb to the reads, yields one record per CDR3 protein. The data hold about 190,000 distinct CDR3 sequences, with around 47% observed a single time. Before being chosen for sequencing, patients had shown CD8+CD57+ cell expansion by flow cytometry. Points from the study as a whole: Patients had roughly 31 CD8+ CDR3 sequences in common with controls (the shared set). Patients showed no significant difference from controls in CD8+ Simpson's diversity.

CDR1 is WNHNN, CDR2 SYGVQD, per germline (reference sequence). The CDR3 is 14 residues long. V gave up 2 bases and J gave up 3 bases, with 11 bases separating them. Sequencing was performed on sorted CD4+, CD8+, or CD8+CD57+ T cells (not recorded which) from PBMCs. This rearrangement joins TRBV10-1 to TRBJ2-7; D uncertain. The sequence derives from a human donor with aplastic anemia. The CDR3 spells CASSEASAVYEQYF. The DNA of the CDR3 is TGCGCCAGCAGTGAGGCCAGCGCCGTCTACGAGCAGTACTTC.